The T cell receptor (beta chain) under discussion was sequenced for a study of response to subunit inactivated influenza vaccine. Study-level points and caveats: Authors suggested each seasonal influenza vaccination recruits few new T cells.

TCRdb redid the calling of the RT-PCR reads with MiXCR, one entry per CDR3 protein. The repertoire includes about 650,000 distinct CDR3 sequences, around 16% of them detected once, and more than 9% sits in the top ten. Worth noting for this clonotype: Antigen specificity is unknown.

The V gene's germline CDR1 is SEHNR and CDR2 FQNEAQ (reference sequence). The V end was cut by 2 bases, the J end by 6 bases, with 14 bases between. The CDR3 runs 14 residues. V and J are TRBV7-9 and TRBJ2-7; D is perhaps TRBD2 (5 bases). The TCR comes from a man aged 45 to 65 who received an inactivated influenza vaccine. The sequencing here drew on PBMCs from blood, taken 11 to 12 days after vaccination. The CDR3: CASSLSGVLAEQYF. CDR3 DNA sequence: TGTGCCAGCAGCTTATCCGGGGTCCTAGCCGAGCAGTACTTC.